This entry lists 10 T cell receptor beta chains sequenced from one sample in a study of cytomegalovirus exposure and HLA in healthy donors. 13 Jbeta primers and 60 Vbeta primers were used for the PCR. Repertoires were generated with immunoSEQ multiplex PCR, while TCRdb's copy carries only in-frame clones and drops some. The sample holds approximately 150,000 clones, 65% to 70% seen once. Sequenced input: PBMCs. The origin of the receptors is a young man in good health and CMV-seropositive.

A few counts support this clone. CDR3 residues: CASSEFVGQGDEQYF. For the CDR3, the DNA is TGCGCCAGCAGTGAGTTCGTGGGACAGGGTGACGAGCAGTACTTC. This chain links TRBV10-1 with TRBJ2-7, with 9 nucleotides matching TRBD1. V was clipped by 1 base and J by 5 bases; unmatched bases: 6. This CDR3 is 15 amino acids long. Germline lookup yields CDR1 WNHNN and CDR2 SYGVQD (reference sequence).

This clone was detected only a few times. This sequence joins TRBV6-5 and TRBJ2-4, with 7 bases that match TRBD1. The CDR3 has 13 residues. The germline CDR1 and CDR2 sequences are MNHEY and SVGAGI. With 2 bases clipped from V and 16 bases from J, the junction kept 11 bases outside the gene matches. Here the CDR3 DNA reads TGTGCCAGCAGTTACCGTTTAGGGGACAGTATTTACTTC. It yields the protein CASSYRLGDSIYF.

The rearrangement joins TRBV30 to TRBJ1-3, with TRBD1 identical over 10 bases. Germline V gene data show CDR1 as GTSNPN and CDR2 as SVGIG (reference sequence). The trim removed 2 bases at V and 4 bases at J, leaving 11 bases unmatched. The length of the CDR3 is 17 residues. For the CDR3, the DNA is TGTGCCTGGAGTCGGGACAGGGGTATCTCTTCCGGAAACACCATATATTTT. Its translation: CAWSRDRGISSGNTIYF. Full variable domain (remainder filled in from reference TRBV30 and TRBJ1-3): SQTIHQWPATLVQPVGSPLSLECTVEGTSNPNLYWYRQAAGRGLQLLFYSVGIGQISSEVPQNLSASRPQDRQFILSSKKLLLSDSGFYLCAWSRDRGISSGNTIYFGEGSWLTVV.

The CDR3 is CASRRTGGDYGYTF. In DNA, the CDR3 is TGCGCCAGCAGAAGAACAGGGGGCGACTATGGCTACACCTTC. The genes are TRBV10-2 and TRBJ1-2; 9 bases map to TRBD1. Germline CDR1 WSHSY, CDR2 SAAADI. The CDR3 runs 14 residues. V was clipped by 6 bases and J by 3 bases; unmatched bases: 5.

The chain links TRBV7-8 to TRBJ1-2; no clear D. This CDR3 contains 14 residues. Trimming stripped 1 base from V and 5 bases from J, with 11 bases between. Germline values: CDR1 SGHVS, CDR2 FQNEAQ. The CDR3 region has the DNA TGTGCCAGCAGCTTAGGTCAGGCGTCGTATGGCTACACCTTC. Protein: CASSLGQASYGYTF.

V usage is TRBV5-1 and J usage is TRBJ2-3, with D possibly being TRBD1 (6 bases). Germline-derived CDR1 and CDR2 are SGHRS and YFSETQ. Trimming took off 0 bases at V and 2 bases at J, with 10 bases between the two ends. This CDR3 is built from 15 residues. CDR3 nucleotides: TGCGCCAGCAGCTTGGTGGGGGCAGACACAGATACGCAGTATTTT. Translation: CASSLVGADTDTQYF.

The J gene is TRBJ1-1, the V gene TRBV10-1; possibly TRBD1 for D (5 bases). From germline, CDR1 is WNHNN and CDR2 SYGVQD (reference sequence). The CDR3 extends over 14 amino acids. The V end was cut by 2 bases, the J end by 10 bases, with 17 bases between. CDR3 sequence: CASSETGLNLGAFF. The CDR3 nucleotides read TGCGCCAGCAGTGAGACAGGACTAAATTTGGGAGCTTTCTTT.

This clone has only a few counts. An end of the junction does not agree with germline; a read error may underlie this. V usage is TRBV6-6 and J usage is TRBJ2-7; 9 bases line up with TRBD2. The CDR3 has 16 amino acids. CDR1 is MNHNY and CDR2 is SVGAGI in the germline V gene (reference sequence). DNA of the CDR3: TGTGCCAGCAGTTACTCCCACGGCGCGGGAGGGCCAGGTAGGAACTTC. Protein sequence: CASSYSHGAGGPGRNF.

The chain recombines TRBV6-5 with TRBJ2-4; D uncertain. This CDR3 spans 13 amino acids. V shed 4 bases and J shed 6 bases, with 10 bases lying between them. Per germline, CDR1 MNHEY and CDR2 SVGAGI. The CDR3 here is CASSFNRGNIQYF. The CDR3 coding sequence is TGTGCCAGCAGTTTTAACCGCGGAAACATTCAGTACTTC.

Here the CDR3 reads CASSYPVSTDTQYF. The CDR3 DNA is TGTGCCAGCAGCTATCCTGTGAGCACAGATACGCAGTATTTT. The chain carries TRBV28 and TRBJ2-3, with unresolved D. The V and J ends lost 6 bases and 0 bases respectively, with 10 bases between them. CDR1 MDHEN and CDR2 SYDVKM come from the germline V gene. The CDR3 runs 14 residues. Full variable domain (missing parts from reference TRBV28 and TRBJ2-3): DVKVTQSSRYLVKRTGEKVFLECVQDMDHENMFWYRQDPGLGLRLIYFSYDVKMKEKGDIPEGYSVSREKKERFSLILESASTNQTSMYLCASSYPVSTDTQYFGPGTRLTVL.